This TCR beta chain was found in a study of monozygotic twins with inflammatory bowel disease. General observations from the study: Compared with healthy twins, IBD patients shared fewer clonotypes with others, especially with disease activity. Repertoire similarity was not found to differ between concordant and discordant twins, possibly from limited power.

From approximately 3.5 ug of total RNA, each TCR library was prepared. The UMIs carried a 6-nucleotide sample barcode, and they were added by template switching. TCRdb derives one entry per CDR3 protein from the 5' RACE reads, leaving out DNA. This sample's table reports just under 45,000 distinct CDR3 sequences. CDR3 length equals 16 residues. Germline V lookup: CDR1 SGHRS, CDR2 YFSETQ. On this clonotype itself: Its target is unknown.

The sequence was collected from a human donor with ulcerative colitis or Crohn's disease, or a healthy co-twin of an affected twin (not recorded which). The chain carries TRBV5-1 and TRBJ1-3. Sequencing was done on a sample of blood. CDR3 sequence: CASSANEFLSGNTIYF.